The 17 T cell receptor beta chains below come from one sample, sequenced in a study of T cells in Graves' hyperthyroidism and ophthalmopathy. What was amplified from RNA transcripts were TCR beta CDR3 regions. First-round RT-PCR of the TCR CDR3 relied on the HTBI primer set. One entry per CDR3 protein, called by TCRdb with MiXCR from the multiplex PCR reads. This sample has fewer than 700,000 distinct CDR3 sequences; roughly 17% occur once, and the top ten carry around 4%. Source material: blood. The origin of the receptors is a woman younger than 45 with Graves' hyperthyroidism.

V is TRBV2 and J is TRBJ2-2; D ambiguous. Germline assignment: CDR1 SNHLY and CDR2 FYNNEI. Trimming removed 2 bases from V and 1 base from J, with 17 bases in between. CDR3 length equals 18 residues. CDR3 in DNA: TGTGCCAGCAGTGAACTCTCCCCCAGGCCCGGGAACACCGGGGAGCTGTTTTTT. Protein product: CASSELSPRPGNTGELFF.

On this clonotype: The junction and the germline gene differ at one end; a read error may be behind it. J is TRBJ2-1 and V is TRBV6-1; 13 bases align to TRBD2. The CDR3 runs to 18 residues. The germline gives CDR1 MNHNS, CDR2 SASEGT. The CDR3 nucleotides read TGTGCCAGCAGTGAACGTGGGTATCGGACTAGCGGGAGCAATGGGCAGTTCTTC. Translating gives CASSERGYRTSGSNGQFF.

The V gene is TRBV7-2, the J gene TRBJ2-3; 12 nucleotides align to TRBD2. The CDR3 consists of 18 residues. Germline CDR1 SGHTA, CDR2 FQGNSA. The V segment lost 3 bases and the J segment 0 bases; nucleotides outside the gene matches: 7. In DNA form, the CDR3 reads TGTGCCAGCAGCTTGAGGACTAGCGGGAAAACTAGCACAGATACGCAGTATTTT. This codes for CASSLRTSGKTSTDTQYF.

The chain carries TRBV20-1 and TRBJ1-1; 7 bases match TRBD1. Germline V gene sequence: CDR1 DFQATT, CDR2 SNEGSKA (reference sequence). The CDR3 totals 14 residues. The V and J ends lost 1 base and 5 bases, in that order; junction bases with no gene match: 7. For the CDR3, the DNA is TGCAGTGCTAGAGTCCCGCACAGGGGAACTGAAGCTTTCTTT. It codes for CSARVPHRGTEAFF.

V and J are TRBV9 and TRBJ2-7; 8 nucleotides line up with TRBD2. CDR1 and CDR2 from the germline V gene are SGDLS and YYNGEE. This CDR3 is built from 14 residues. Losses at the gene ends were 5 bases for V and 6 bases for J; bases not matched to a gene: 10. The CDR3 DNA is TGTGCCAGCAGTTACGGGACTAGTACATCCGAGCAGTACTTC. The encoded protein is CASSYGTSTSEQYF.

This clonotype was seen at least ten times. V usage is TRBV12-3 or TRBV12-4 and J usage is TRBJ2-5, with no clear D. Trimming stripped 4 bases from V and 5 bases from J, with 8 bases between. The CDR3 consists of 12 residues. In nucleotides, the CDR3 is TGTGCCAGCAGTTCTGGCAAGGAGACCCAGTACTTC. Residues: CASSSGKETQYF.

This clonotype was seen more than once but under ten times. The genes are TRBV30 and TRBJ2-7; 9 bases fit TRBD1. This CDR3 contains 14 residues. CDR1 is GTSNPN and CDR2 is SVGIG in the germline V gene (reference sequence). V trimming: 4 bases; J trimming: 6 bases; junction bases outside the gene matches: 10. CDR3 sequence: CAWKPGQGEVEQYF. CDR3 sequence (DNA): TGTGCCTGGAAGCCGGGACAGGGTGAAGTCGAGCAGTACTTC.

The rearrangement joins TRBV6-1 to TRBJ1-5; no clear D. With 6 bases removed from V and 1 base from J, the gap between germline ends came to 16 bases. The germline gives CDR1 MNHNS, CDR2 SASEGT. The CDR3 sequence is 16 residues long. CDR3 loop: CASRPSRRISNQPQHF. Written as DNA, the CDR3 is TGTGCCAGCAGACCGAGTAGACGGATAAGCAATCAGCCCCAGCATTTT.

This clonotype occurred many times. The rearrangement joins TRBV28 to TRBJ1-5, with no clear D. The germline V and J ends were trimmed by 1 base and 6 bases, with 10 bases remaining between them. Germline loops: CDR1 MDHEN, CDR2 SYDVKM. The CDR3 spans 14 residues. The DNA of the CDR3 is TGTGCCAGCAGTTTATTGGGGTCCCCTCAGCCCCAGCATTTT. Translation gives CASSLLGSPQPQHF.

This clonotype showed up many times. The chain joins TRBV12-3 or TRBV12-4 to TRBJ1-1; D call uncertain. The CDR3 covers 14 residues. The V end lost 3 bases, the J end lost 3 bases, and 11 bases lay between the germline ends. CDR3 DNA: TGTGCCAGCAGTTTGGGAGCCGAGGACACTGAAGCTTTCTTT. Its translation is CASSLGAEDTEAFF.

The chain recombines TRBV19 with TRBJ2-7; D tentatively fits TRBD1 or TRBD2 (5 bases each). The V end lost 2 bases, the J end lost 2 bases, and 13 bases lay between the germline ends. The length of the CDR3 is 15 residues. Germline lookup yields CDR1 LNHDA and CDR2 SQIVND (reference sequence). CDR3 nucleotide sequence: TGTGCCAGTAGTATACAGGGAGAGTGGGCCTACGAGCAGTACTTC. Amino acid sequence: CASSIQGEWAYEQYF.

The sample holds a few counts of this clonotype. The rearrangement uses TRBV29-1 and TRBJ1-2, with 8 bases fitting TRBD1. V gave up 5 bases and J gave up 8 bases; unmatched junction bases: 1. CDR1 SQVTM and CDR2 ANQGSEA come from the germline V gene. The CDR3 runs 10 residues. The CDR3 here is CSVRTGGYTF. Written as DNA, the CDR3 is TGCAGCGTTCGGACAGGGGGCTACACCTTC.

There are a few counts of this clonotype. The V and J genes are TRBV19 and TRBJ2-3, with a possible D match to TRBD2 (6 bases). This CDR3 is built from 16 residues. Trimming took off 4 bases at V and 4 bases at J, with 18 bases between the two ends. CDR1 LNHDA and CDR2 SQIVND come from the germline V gene (reference sequence). CDR3 coding DNA: TGTGCCAGTAGTACCCCCCTTGGAGGGACCCCAGATACGCAGTATTTT. Residues: CASSTPLGGTPDTQYF.

The chain joins TRBV6-1 to TRBJ2-7; the D call may be TRBD1 or TRBD2 (5 bases each). Germline CDR1 and CDR2: MNHNS and SASEGT. The CDR3 totals 15 residues. The V gene lost 6 bases and the J gene lost 0 bases, with 15 bases spanning the gap. This CDR3 reads CASSSVEGSSYEQYF. The CDR3 DNA follows: TGTGCCAGCAGCTCCGTCGAGGGGAGCTCCTACGAGCAGTACTTC.

This clonotype appeared many times. The chain is built from TRBV7-3 and TRBJ1-1, with D possibly matching TRBD1 (5 bases). CDR3 length: 14 amino acids. Per the germline V gene, CDR1 is SGHTA and CDR2 is FQGTGA. Trimming pared 7 bases from V and 3 bases from J, leaving 15 bases between. CDR3: CASKTNPGDTEAFF. CDR3 in DNA: TGTGCCAGCAAGACAAACCCGGGGGACACTGAAGCTTTCTTT.

This clonotype was found many times. The V call is TRBV5-5, the J call TRBJ1-1, with D tentatively TRBD1 (6 bases). In germline, CDR1 is SGHKS, CDR2 YYEKEE (reference sequence). V dropped 0 bases and J dropped 0 bases, with 9 bases sitting between them. The CDR3 has 15 residues. For the CDR3, the DNA is TGTGCCAGCAGCTTGGTGTGGACAGTGAACACTGAAGCTTTCTTT. This gives the protein CASSLVWTVNTEAFF.

This clonotype has ten or more counts. J is TRBJ2-1 and V is TRBV11-2; D uncertain. The V gene lost 3 bases and the J gene lost 7 bases, with 7 bases spanning the gap. Germline CDR1 reads SGHAT; CDR2 reads FQNNGV. The CDR3 consists of 12 residues. The CDR3 DNA follows: TGTGCCAGCAGCTTTAGTTGGAATGAGCAGTTCTTC. Its translation is CASSFSWNEQFF.